Reported below is one T cell receptor beta chain. No antigen is known for it. Base qualities are missing; no much larger clone stands one base away. This entry belongs to a study of preoperative IRX-2 immunotherapy in early breast cancer (dated 2019 in TCRdb). Library generation was performed with the immunoSEQ multiplex PCR assay. TCRdb took over this immuneACCESS table, retaining in-frame rearrangements with V and J assigned. Such tables are incomplete; in checked studies, under half of the missing clones stem from an unresolved V gene, and the remainder is unexplained. Within this sample are roughly 25,000 clones, with 75% to 80% of them counted one time only. Of the sample, 2% to 2.5% falls within the top ten clones. The treatment or condition label on this specimen signifies: preoperative locoregional IRX-2 cytokine immunotherapy. The samples were obtained from a phase Ib study that tested preoperative, locoregional IRX-2 cytokine immunotherapy meant to prime immune responses. Patients with early-stage breast cancer who were given IRX-2 before surgery served as donors.

The receptor's source is a human donor with breast cancer. The sequencing here drew on lymph node tissue, taken before IRX-2 immunotherapy.

The nucleotide sequence is given as TGTGCCAGCAGCCCTGGTACGGTGTTTTACGAGCAGTACTTC. This codes for CASSPGTVFYEQYF. The V and J segments used are TRBV11-3 and TRBJ2-7; confidence is insufficient to name the D gene. The CDR3 spans 14 residues, from the cysteine through the phenylalanine. The sequence is cut down to CDR3 DNA, 42 bases in frame from base 1. The CDR1 and CDR2 encoded by the germline V gene are SGHNT and YENEEA. Relative to germline, V is 5 bases shorter and J is 4 bases shorter, with 15 bases between their ends. The CDR3, completed at both ends by the reference TRBV11-3 and TRBJ2-7 genes, gives the full variable domain EAGVVQSPRYKIIEKKQPVAFWCNPISGHNTLYWYLQNLGQGPELLIRYENEEAVDDSQLPKDRFSAERLKGVDSTLKIQPAELGDSAVYLCASSPGTVFYEQYFGPGTRLTVT.